The table lists the clone carrying this T cell receptor beta chain with a few counts. V was clipped by 0 bases and J by 0 bases, with 7 bases between them. The CDR3 runs 16 residues. CDR1 is SGDLS and CDR2 is YYNGEE in the germline V gene. TCRdb used MiXCR to reprocess the RT-PCR reads, holding one entry per CDR3 protein. This table holds 650,000 to 800,000 distinct CDR3 sequences, 11% to 15% found once. Sequenced sample: memory CD4+ T cells from blood. The source of this sequence is a female donor in good health, serving as a healthy control. The rearrangement uses TRBV9 and TRBJ1-6; no definite D call. This CDR3 is CASSVAGSSYNSPLHF. The CDR3 bases are TGTGCCAGCAGCGTAGCCGGTAGCTCCTATAATTCACCCCTCCACTTT.